Each of the 21 T cell receptor beta chains below was sequenced from the same sample in a study of regulatory and conventional T cells in RAG deficiency. Regulatory T cells were sorted from blood as CD4+ CD25-high CD127-low cells. Clones were sequenced by immunoSEQ multiplex PCR, and TCRdb holds only the in-frame ones, with some missing. There are roughly 8,500 clones in the sample; 80% to 95% occur only once, and around 1.6% lies in the top ten. These data were likewise used in another study, on regulatory T cells. As reported in that work: The PCR used 52 TRBV and 13 TRBJ primers.

The source material was CD127- CD25+ CD4+ Tregs sorted from blood. The source is a human donor in good health.

This rearrangement joins TRBV18 to TRBJ2-3, with TRBD1 identical over 7 bases. The CDR3 loop spans 14 amino acids. Unmatched junction bases numbered 4, after V lost 3 bases and J lost 4 bases. Germline CDR1 KGHSH, CDR2 LQKENI. The CDR3 here is CASSPPQGADTQYF. CDR3 coding DNA: TGTGCCAGCTCACCTCCCCAGGGGGCAGATACGCAGTATTTT.

V usage is TRBV5-6 and J usage is TRBJ2-5, with TRBD1 matching 8 bases. In germline, CDR1 is SGHDT, CDR2 YYEEEE. With V trimmed by 3 bases and J by 11 bases, 12 bases remained unmatched. This CDR3 comprises 14 residues. CDR3 nucleotides: TGTGCCAGCAGCTCCGGGACAGGTCAATGGGAGCAGTACTTC. Translating it yields CASSSGTGQWEQYF.

The V and J genes are TRBV6-5 and TRBJ1-1; 7 bases agree with TRBD1. Germline V gene sequence: CDR1 MNHEY, CDR2 SVGAGI. The trim removed 6 bases at V and 1 base at J, leaving 2 bases unmatched. The CDR3 covers 13 residues. The CDR3, as DNA: TGTGCCAGCAGCCGACAGGGGAACACTGAAGCTTTCTTT. Amino acids: CASSRQGNTEAFF.

V gene TRBV7-2 combines with J gene TRBJ2-3; D call uncertain. Trimming left V 5 bases short and J 6 bases short, with 6 bases between. Germline values: CDR1 SGHTA, CDR2 FQGNSA. The CDR3 length is 11 residues. CDR3 sequence reads: CASSAWDTQYF. For the CDR3, the DNA is TGTGCCAGCAGCGCGTGGGATACGCAGTATTTT.

V gene TRBV7-7 combines with J gene TRBJ2-1, with D perhaps TRBD1 (6 bases). Per the germline V gene, CDR1 is SSHAT and CDR2 is FNYEAQ (reference sequence). The CDR3 totals 14 residues. V was shortened by 2 bases and J by 7 bases, with 12 bases between the two germline ends. CDR3 loop: CASSLKAGANEQFF. CDR3 DNA sequence: TGTGCCAGCAGCTTAAAGGCAGGGGCGAATGAGCAGTTCTTC.

The chain carries TRBV2 and TRBJ1-5; D gene uncertain. This CDR3 contains 14 residues. V was trimmed by 1 base and J by 2 bases, leaving 6 bases between them. CDR1 is SNHLY and CDR2 is FYNNEI in the germline V gene. CDR3 protein: CASSEVAGNQPQHF. CDR3 DNA sequence: TGTGCCAGCAGTGAAGTGGCAGGCAATCAGCCCCAGCATTTT.

V is TRBV5-4 and J is TRBJ2-3; tentative D call: TRBD2 (7 bases). The CDR3 is 14 residues long. Trimming pared 5 bases from V and 2 bases from J, leaving 12 bases between. Germline V gene data show CDR1 as SGHNT and CDR2 as YYREEE (reference sequence). The CDR3 DNA sequence: TGTGCCAGCAGTGCGGGGGCGGACACAGATACGCAGTATTTT. Protein product: CASSAGADTDTQYF. The whole variable domain, remainder taken from reference TRBV5-4 and TRBJ2-3, is ETGVTQSPTHLIKTRGQQVTLRCSSQSGHNTVSWYQQALGQGPQFIFQYYREEENGRGNFPPRFSGLQFPNYSSELNVNALELDDSALYLCASSAGADTDTQYFGPGTRLTVL.

This chain joins TRBV7-9 and TRBJ2-1; 11 bases line up with TRBD2. The germline V gene encodes CDR1 SEHNR and CDR2 FQNEAQ (reference sequence). The ends lost 3 bases at V and 0 bases at J; junction bases unmatched: 7. The CDR3 runs to 18 residues. CDR3 residues: CASSLRTSGSSSYNEQFF. The CDR3 DNA follows: TGTGCCAGCAGCTTGCGGACTAGCGGGTCGAGCTCCTACAATGAGCAGTTCTTC.

This chain connects TRBV30 to TRBJ2-1; D not certain. CDR1 GTSNPN and CDR2 SVGIG come from the germline V gene (reference sequence). Trimming removed 3 bases at V and 8 bases at J, with 8 bases between. CDR3 size: 11 residues. CDR3 coding DNA: TGTGCCTGGAGCCCCTCCCATGAGCAGTTCTTC. This translates into CAWSPSHEQFF. The whole variable domain, filled in from reference TRBV30 and TRBJ2-1, reads SQTIHQWPATLVQPVGSPLSLECTVEGTSNPNLYWYRQAAGRGLQLLFYSVGIGQISSEVPQNLSASRPQDRQFILSSKKLLLSDSGFYLCAWSPSHEQFFGPGTRLTVL.

The chain joins TRBV30 to TRBJ2-5; TRBD2 is a possible D gene (6 bases). This CDR3 contains 13 residues. Germline V gene sequence: CDR1 GTSNPN, CDR2 SVGIG (reference sequence). The V and J ends lost 4 bases and 4 bases respectively, with 13 bases between them. CDR3 DNA sequence: TGTGCCTGGACCCGCGGAGCGGGAGAGACCCAGTACTTC. It codes for CAWTRGAGETQYF.

This clone was counted once. This rearrangement joins TRBV20-1 to TRBJ2-3; D is undetermined. Trimming took 3 bases from V and 5 from J, leaving 6 bases between them. This CDR3 has 11 amino acids. CDR1 is DFQATT and CDR2 is SNEGSKA in the germline V gene (reference sequence). The CDR3 sequence: CSASARDTQYF. The CDR3 DNA reads as TGCAGTGCTAGTGCGAGAGATACGCAGTATTTT.

V is TRBV6-1 and J is TRBJ1-1; TRBD1 matches 8 bases. Germline trimming cut 11 bases from V and 1 base from J; bases unmatched to any gene: 6. CDR1 and CDR2 (germline): MNHNS, SASEGT. The CDR3 sequence is 13 residues long. CDR3 residues: CAGSGTGNTEAFF. In DNA, the CDR3 is TGTGCCGGCTCCGGGACAGGGAACACTGAAGCTTTCTTT.

The chain combines TRBV5-5 with TRBJ2-5; unclear D gene. The CDR3 extends over 14 amino acids. CDR1 and CDR2 from the germline V gene are SGHKS and YYEKEE (reference sequence). The V end lost 0 bases, the J end lost 1 base, and 7 bases lay between the germline ends. CDR3 DNA sequence: TGTGCCAGCAGCTTGGTAGTTTTCCAAGAGACCCAGTACTTC. Protein: CASSLVVFQETQYF.

The V and J genes are TRBV7-9 and TRBJ2-3, with 9 bases that match TRBD2. V shed 5 bases, J shed 5 bases, and the junction held 5 bases outside the gene matches. Germline CDR1 and CDR2: SEHNR and FQNEAQ (reference sequence). The CDR3 is made up of 14 amino acids. The CDR3 loop reads CASSRAGGRDTQYF. CDR3 nucleotides: TGTGCCAGCAGCCGGGCGGGAGGGAGAGATACGCAGTATTTT.

V is TRBV4-1 and J is TRBJ2-1, with a tentative D call TRBD2 (7 bases). Germline V gene sequence: CDR1 MGHRA, CDR2 YSYEKL. The CDR3 consists of 17 residues. The germline V and J ends were trimmed by 0 bases and 1 base, with 13 bases remaining between them. The CDR3 protein is CASSQDVRGGSYNEQFF. As DNA, the CDR3 is TGCGCCAGCAGCCAAGACGTGAGGGGGGGTTCCTACAATGAGCAGTTCTTC.

The CDR3 reads CASKLEVDYNEQFF. The CDR3 DNA reads TGTGCCAGCAAACTAGAGGTTGACTACAATGAGCAGTTCTTC. The rearrangement uses TRBV7-9 and TRBJ2-1; maybe TRBD2 (5 bases). V lost 7 bases and J lost 3, with 13 bases in between. Germline assignment: CDR1 SEHNR and CDR2 FQNEAQ (reference sequence). This CDR3 is 14 amino acids long.

V is TRBV9 and J is TRBJ2-5; tentative D call: TRBD1 (5 bases). Per the germline V gene, CDR1 is SGDLS and CDR2 is YYNGEE. CDR3 length: 14 residues. V lost 0 bases and J lost 3, with 9 bases in between. The CDR3 here is CASSVGGAEETQYF. The CDR3 coding sequence is TGTGCCAGCAGCGTAGGTGGGGCAGAAGAGACCCAGTACTTC.

This chain's CDR3 is CASSYTGATNEKLFF. The CDR3, as DNA: TGTGCCAGTAGTTATACAGGGGCAACTAATGAAAAACTGTTTTTT. The rearrangement links TRBV19 to TRBJ1-4; 7 bases align to TRBD1. CDR3 length: 15 residues. Germline V gene sequence: CDR1 LNHDA, CDR2 SQIVND (reference sequence). The V segment lost 5 bases and the J segment 0 bases; nucleotides outside the gene matches: 3.

The rearrangement uses TRBV19 and TRBJ2-3; 7 bases fit TRBD1. The trim removed 5 bases at V and 2 bases at J, leaving 7 bases unmatched. CDR1 is LNHDA, CDR2 SQIVND, per germline (reference sequence). This CDR3 comprises 15 residues. In DNA form, the CDR3 reads TGTGCCAGTAGTGCCTGGGACAGAGACACAGATACGCAGTATTTT. Translated, it gives CASSAWDRDTDTQYF.

The chain carries TRBV4-3 and TRBJ2-7, with 12 positions matching TRBD2. The CDR3 sequence is 16 residues long. Unmatched junction bases numbered 10, after V lost 1 base and J lost 9 bases. Germline-derived CDR1 and CDR2 are LGHNA and YSLEER. CDR3 amino acids: CASSQGVLLAGGAQYF. The CDR3 DNA reads as TGCGCCAGCAGCCAAGGTGTTTTACTAGCGGGAGGTGCGCAGTACTTC.

The chain is built from TRBV7-2 and TRBJ2-2; 8 bases line up with TRBD1. Germline trimming cut 2 bases from V and 6 bases from J; bases unmatched to any gene: 8. This CDR3 spans 16 amino acids. Germline values: CDR1 SGHTA, CDR2 FQGNSA. CDR3 loop: CASSLMRQGFSGELFF. The CDR3 DNA follows: TGTGCCAGCAGCTTAATGAGACAGGGGTTCTCCGGGGAGCTGTTTTTT.